These 20 T cell receptor beta chains were all obtained from the same sample, sequenced in a study of sequential checkpoint blockade in melanoma. Assay: immunoSEQ multiplex PCR; the TCRdb copy retains only in-frame clones and omits some. The sample has roughly 9,000 clones, about 21% seen once; the top ten hold 13% to 15%. Treatment of the sample: randomized to nivolumab then ipilimumab (arm A) or the reverse (arm B). The source was tumor tissue (inferred from file names), collected from a patient given nivolumab and ipilimumab in sequence. The receptor set was obtained from a human donor with melanoma.

The chain has TRBV6-8 and TRBJ2-5, with TRBD2 identical over 7 bases. Germline CDR1 reads MNHGY; CDR2 reads SAAAGT. Losses at the gene ends were 6 bases for V and 2 bases for J; bases not matched to a gene: 18. The CDR3 runs to 18 residues. CDR3 sequence: CASRKGFWRGTPQETQYF. The CDR3 region has the DNA TGTGCCAGCAGAAAAGGGTTTTGGCGGGGGACGCCACAAGAGACCCAGTACTTC.

This chain links TRBV9 with TRBJ2-2, with 9 bases identical to TRBD1. The CDR3 has 14 amino acids. Germline values: CDR1 SGDLS, CDR2 YYNGEE. Trimming at V came to 6 bases and at J to 6 bases, leaving 6 bases not matched to a gene. CDR3 in amino acids: CASMDRGVAGELFF. The CDR3 region has the DNA TGTGCCAGCATGGACAGGGGAGTCGCCGGGGAGCTGTTTTTT.

This clone has more than one count but fewer than ten. DNA of the CDR3: TGCGCCAGCAGTGTTAAGGGGCCGGCTTACGGTGAGCAGTTCTTC. It codes for CASSVKGPAYGEQFF. This chain connects TRBV10-2 to TRBJ2-1, with a weak D call TRBD1 (5 bases). Germline V gives CDR1 WSHSY, CDR2 SAAADI. Trimming pared 4 bases from V and 9 bases from J, leaving 19 bases between. The CDR3 is 15 residues long.

This chain connects TRBV28 to TRBJ1-4, with TRBD1 identical over 7 bases. The CDR3 covers 16 residues. CDR1 is MDHEN and CDR2 is SYDVKM in the germline V gene. Unmatched junction bases numbered 12, after V lost 4 bases and J lost 7 bases. The CDR3 protein is CASSSLDRDVSEKLFF. The CDR3, as DNA: TGTGCCAGCAGTTCCCTAGACAGGGATGTTAGTGAAAAACTGTTTTTT.

V gene TRBV18 combines with J gene TRBJ2-3; the D gene is possibly TRBD2 (5 bases). The CDR3 extends over 15 amino acids. The germline V gene has CDR1 KGHSH and CDR2 LQKENI. The germline V and J ends were trimmed by 1 base and 6 bases, with 14 bases remaining between them. The CDR3, as DNA: TGTGCCAGCTCACCACTTCCGGTGACGGGGGATACGCAGTATTTT. This encodes CASSPLPVTGDTQYF.

In its sample, this clone was seen once. The V call is TRBV15, the J call TRBJ1-2; D may be TRBD1 (5 bases). The ends were cut back, 5 bases at V and 4 bases at J, with 20 bases in the middle. Germline CDR1 and CDR2: LNHNV and YYDKDF (reference sequence). The CDR3 runs to 16 residues. CDR3 amino acids: CATSEGRDGIPYGYTF. The CDR3 DNA is TGTGCCACCAGCGAGGGCCGGGACGGGATACCCTATGGCTACACCTTC.

The chain couples TRBV5-1 to TRBJ2-6; a weak D match, TRBD2 (5 bases). Germline V CDR1 and CDR2: SGHRS, YFSETQ. V gave up 2 bases and J gave up 0 bases, with 9 bases separating them. There are 16 residues in the CDR3. Written as DNA, the CDR3 is TGCGCCAGCAGCTTTGTGGGAGCCTCTGGGGCCAACGTCCTGACTTTC. Its protein is CASSFVGASGANVLTF.

This clone was seen a few times. The chain links TRBV7-7 to TRBJ1-6, with D unresolved. Germline CDR1 and CDR2: SSHAT and FNYEAQ (reference sequence). The CDR3 runs to 15 residues. The ends were cut back, 1 base at V and 9 bases at J, with 13 bases in the middle. The CDR3 loop reads CASSLVGLGASPLHF. The CDR3 nucleotides are TGTGCCAGCAGCTTAGTGGGCCTCGGAGCTTCACCCCTCCACTTT.

The V gene is TRBV6-8, the J gene TRBJ1-6; TRBD1 agrees at 7 bases. Germline V lookup: CDR1 MNHGY, CDR2 SAAAGT. The CDR3 is 16 amino acids. Germline trimming cut 0 bases from V and 6 bases from J; bases unmatched to any gene: 5. The CDR3 DNA is TGTGCCAGCAGTTACTCAAGGGACAGTTCTAATTCACCCCTCCACTTT. Amino acids: CASSYSRDSSNSPLHF.

This clone occurred a few times. The CDR3 spells CASRTGEDNEQFF. The CDR3 DNA reads as TGTGCCAGTAGGACAGGGGAGGACAATGAGCAGTTCTTC. The chain links TRBV9 to TRBJ2-1; 9 bases map to TRBD1. V trimming: 8 bases; J trimming: 5 bases; junction bases outside the gene matches: 5. The CDR3 loop spans 13 amino acids. Germline CDR1 SGDLS, CDR2 YYNGEE.

The chain uses TRBV11-3 and TRBJ2-5, with 7 bases aligning to TRBD1. Germline CDR1 SGHNT, CDR2 YENEEA. This CDR3 has 16 residues. V was pared by 3 bases and J by 1 base, with 8 bases of the junction left unmatched. CDR3 DNA: TGTGCCAGCAGCTTGGCCCAGGGGGTCGGCCAAGAGACCCAGTACTTC. Its protein is CASSLAQGVGQETQYF.

This clone was seen only a few times. The chain carries TRBV23-1 and TRBJ2-3, with TRBD2 as a possible D gene (6 bases). TRBV23-1 is placed among ORFs of uncertain function. Trimming stripped 6 bases from V and 4 bases from J, with 20 bases between. The CDR3 is 16 residues long. The CDR3 nucleotides are TGCGCCAGCAGCCAGATACTACGGGGGTGGGCAGATACGCAGTATTTT. This sequence encodes CASSQILRGWADTQYF.

The V gene is TRBV6-8, the J gene TRBJ2-3; tentatively, D is TRBD2 (6 bases). Germline V lookup: CDR1 MNHGY, CDR2 SAAAGT. This CDR3 is 15 amino acids long. The ends were cut back, 6 bases at V and 4 bases at J, with 17 bases in the middle. CDR3 in DNA: TGTGCCAGCAGCTTACTCGGGGGAGGAGCAGATACGCAGTATTTT. Translation gives CASSLLGGGADTQYF.

V usage is TRBV19 and J usage is TRBJ1-5; 8 nucleotides line up with TRBD1. The length of the CDR3 is 15 residues. Germline V gives CDR1 LNHDA, CDR2 SQIVND (reference sequence). Germline trimming cut 7 bases from V and 4 bases from J; bases unmatched to any gene: 9. The CDR3 sequence is CASMGGQAGNQPQHF. CDR3 nucleotide sequence: TGTGCCAGTATGGGGGGACAGGCGGGGAATCAGCCCCAGCATTTT.

The V gene is TRBV11-3, the J gene TRBJ2-1, with 8 nucleotides matching TRBD2. With V trimmed by 5 bases and J by 2 bases, 8 bases remained unmatched. The CDR3 runs to 16 residues. Germline CDR1 and CDR2: SGHNT and YENEEA. The CDR3 spells CASSLSGLGPYNEQFF. The CDR3 nucleotides read TGTGCCAGCAGCCTATCGGGACTAGGTCCCTACAATGAGCAGTTCTTC.

This clone is medium-sized (0.01 to 0.1%) by share. V usage is TRBV28 and J usage is TRBJ1-4; TRBD1 is a possible D gene (5 bases). This CDR3 has 14 amino acids. The germline V and J ends were trimmed by 3 bases and 3 bases, with 8 bases remaining between them. CDR1 is MDHEN and CDR2 is SYDVKM in the germline V gene. In nucleotides, the CDR3 is TGTGCCAGCAGTTTTCAGGGATCTAATGAAAAACTGTTTTTT. Protein product: CASSFQGSNEKLFF. Filled out from reference TRBV28 and TRBJ1-4, the complete variable domain reads DVKVTQSSRYLVKRTGEKVFLECVQDMDHENMFWYRQDPGLGLRLIYFSYDVKMKEKGDIPEGYSVSREKKERFSLILESASTNQTSMYLCASSFQGSNEKLFFGSGTQLSVL.

This clone was picked up a small number of times. The V call is TRBV6-8, the J call TRBJ2-7; 9 bases fit TRBD1. This CDR3 comprises 16 residues. Germline V gene sequence: CDR1 MNHGY, CDR2 SAAAGT. J lost 3 bases, V lost 8 bases, and 14 bases had no gene match. CDR3 protein: CASSHPRDRVSYEQYF. CDR3 nucleotides: TGTGCCAGCTCCCACCCCCGGGACAGGGTAAGCTACGAGCAGTACTTC.

The chain employs TRBV6-8 and TRBJ2-2; 7 nucleotides line up with TRBD2. Germline V gene data show CDR1 as MNHGY and CDR2 as SAAAGT. The CDR3 totals 15 residues. Trimming cost V 10 bases and J 2 bases; bases outside gene matches: 10. The CDR3 reads CAIGEGRTNTGELFF. Here the CDR3 DNA reads TGTGCCATCGGGGAGGGCAGGACCAACACCGGGGAGCTGTTTTTT.

This clone showed up just a few times. V gene TRBV15 combines with J gene TRBJ1-3, with D perhaps matching TRBD1 (6 bases). Germline-derived CDR1 and CDR2 are LNHNV and YYDKDF (reference sequence). V gave up 0 bases and J gave up 3 bases, with 15 bases separating them. There are 17 residues in the CDR3. The CDR3 loop reads CATSRDGGRGYGNTIYF. The DNA of the CDR3 is TGTGCCACCAGCAGAGATGGGGGCAGGGGCTATGGAAACACCATATATTTT. The full variable domain, its missing parts supplied by reference TRBV15 and TRBJ1-3, is DAMVIQNPRYQVTQFGKPVTLSCSQTLNHNVMYWYQQKSSQAPKLLFHYYDKDFNNEADTPDNFQSRRPNTSFCFLDIRSPGLGDTAMYLCATSRDGGRGYGNTIYFGEGSWLTVV.

This clone occurred a few times. This sequence joins TRBV2 and TRBJ2-5; D unresolved. Trimming removed 8 bases from V and 7 bases from J, with 14 bases in between. The CDR3 has 12 residues. In germline, CDR1 is SNHLY, CDR2 FYNNEI. CDR3 protein: CASGPDSGTQYF. CDR3 coding DNA: TGTGCCAGCGGACCAGACTCTGGGACCCAGTACTTC.